The rows below give T cell receptor beta chains drawn from one sample of a study of response to subunit inactivated influenza vaccine. In TCRdb, the RT-PCR reads were re-called with MiXCR into one record per CDR3 protein. Of roughly 540,000 distinct CDR3 sequences detected, roughly 25% appear once; the ten largest clones hold approximately 2.9%. This sample was shared with a second study, whose subject was T cells expressing NK-cell markers.

The specimen comprised CD4+ T cells sorted from PBMCs, sampled 11 to 12 days after vaccination. Receptors were obtained from a man aged 45-65 years who received an inactivated influenza vaccine. CDR3s include the opening cysteine and the closing phenylalanine or tryptophan. D genes are given only for firm matches. The listing skips clone size in some rows; elsewhere it reads once, few, many or a size class.

TRBJ2-5 | TRBV5-1 | TRBD1 | many | TGCGCCAGCAGCTTCTACAGGGGCGCCCCACAAGAGACCCAGTACTTC | CASSFYRGAPQETQYF
TRBJ1-3 | TRBV6-5 | . | . | TGTGCCAGCAGTTCGGGGTACTCTGGAAACACCATATATTTT | CASSSGYSGNTIYF
TRBJ2-3 | TRBV20-1 | TRBD2 | . | TGCAGTGCTAGAGAAGAGGGACTAGCGGGAGATACGCAGTATTTT | CSAREEGLAGDTQYF
TRBJ1-1 | TRBV28 | . | . | TGTGCCAGCACCTTTGGGGACGGGAACACTGAAGCTTTCTTT | CASTFGDGNTEAFF
TRBJ2-2 | TRBV12-3/TRBV12-4 | . | . | TGTGCCAGCGATCAGGGGTTAACCGGGGAGCTGTTTTTT | CASDQGLTGELFF
TRBJ2-7 | TRBV9 | TRBD2 | . | TGTGCCAGCAGCGTAGGACTAGCGGGGTCGGCTCGGAACGAGCAGTACTTC | CASSVGLAGSARNEQYF
TRBJ2-2 | TRBV30 | . | . | TGTGCCTGGAGTCGGGGGCCCGGGGAGCTGTTTTTT | CAWSRGPGELFF
TRBJ2-7 | TRBV7-2 | TRBD1 | few | TGTGCCAGCAGCTTAGCTTCGTCGGGACAGGGGGATCTCGAGCAGTACTTC | CASSLASSGQGDLEQYF
TRBJ2-7 | TRBV6-2/TRBV6-3 | . | . | TGTGCCAGCAGTTATAAAGCCAGGGCCTACTACGAGCAGTACTTC | CASSYKARAYYEQYF
TRBJ2-3 | TRBV2 | . | many | TGTGCCAGCAGCAGACAGCCTAGCACAGATACGCAGTATTTT | CASSRQPSTDTQYF
TRBJ2-7 | TRBV25-1 | . | few | TGTGCCAGCAGTGCCCAGCACTACGAGCAGTACTTC | CASSAQHYEQYF
TRBJ2-5 | TRBV11-3 | TRBD2 | many | TGTGCCAGCAGCTCATCTAGCGGGGGTGGAGAGACCCAGTACTTC | CASSSSSGGGETQYF
TRBJ2-1 | TRBV11-2 | TRBD1 | . | TGTGCCAGCAGCCTCCATCGGACAGGGGCCAGGTATGAGCAGTTCTTC | CASSLHRTGARYEQFF
TRBJ2-7 | TRBV7-9 | TRBD2 | few | TGTGCCAGCAGCTCCCCAGCGGGAGTTGGTTACGAGCAGTACTTC | CASSSPAGVGYEQYF
TRBJ2-7 | TRBV12-3/TRBV12-4 | TRBD1 | few | TGTGCCAGCATGGTTGGACAGGCCTACGAGCAGTACTTC | CASMVGQAYEQYF
TRBJ2-3 | TRBV20-1 | . | . | TGCAGTGCTCGGTGGGGCACAGATACGCAGTATTTT | CSARWGTDTQYF
TRBJ1-2 | TRBV21-1 | . | many | TGTGCCAGCAGCAAAGATGGGACAGGGGATTGGGAAGGCTACACCTTC | CASSKDGTGDWEGYTF
TRBJ2-5 | TRBV2 | . | . | TGTGCCACAGCAGTAGAGACCCAGTACTTC | CATAVETQYF
TRBJ1-3 | TRBV4-2 | TRBD1 | few | TGTGCCAGCAGCCCGAGGGACAGTTTTGGAAACACCATATATTTT | CASSPRDSFGNTIYF
TRBJ1-4 | TRBV20-1 | . | . | TGCAGTGCTAGAGACTACCGACTTAATGAAAAACTGTTTTTT | CSARDYRLNEKLFF
TRBJ2-1 | TRBV7-9 | TRBD2 | . | TGTGCCAGCAGCTTAGTACTAGCGGGAGGTGAGCAGTTCTTC | CASSLVLAGGEQFF
TRBJ2-2 | TRBV7-2 | TRBD1 | many | TGTGCCAGCAGACAGGGGTCGGGGAACACCGGGGAGCTGTTTTTT | CASRQGSGNTGELFF
TRBJ2-5 | TRBV15 | TRBD1 | few | TGTGCCACCAGCAGGGGGACAGGGCAAGAGACCCAGTACTTC | CATSRGTGQETQYF
TRBJ2-7 | TRBV5-5 | . | few | TGTGCCAGCAGCTTGGATGAGGGGGGAGTCGAGCAGTACTTC | CASSLDEGGVEQYF
TRBJ1-4 | TRBV20-1 | . | few | TGCAGTGCAAGAACCAGGGTAACAGGTGAAAAACTGTTTTTT | CSARTRVTGEKLFF
TRBJ1-1 | TRBV18 | . | . | TGTGCCAGCTCACCAGGGGTTCTCATGAACACTGAAGCTTTCTTT | CASSPGVLMNTEAFF
TRBJ2-3 | TRBV6-2/TRBV6-3 | . | . | TGTGCCAGCAGCCCCAGGGCTACAGATACGCAGTATTTT | CASSPRATDTQYF
TRBJ2-1 | TRBV5-1 | TRBD2 | . | TGCGCCAGCAGCTTGATGTTAACTAGCGGGTGTTATGAGCAGTTCTTC | CASSLMLTSGCYEQFF
TRBJ1-1 | TRBV12-3/TRBV12-4 | TRBD1 | . | TGTGCCAGCAGCTCACAGGGGCTGGCTGAAGCTTTCTTT | CASSSQGLAEAFF
TRBJ1-3 | TRBV10-3 | . | . | TGTGCCATCAGTGAGTCCGGGCCCCTCTCTGGAAACACCATATATTTT | CAISESGPLSGNTIYF
TRBJ2-5 | TRBV10-3 | TRBD2 | . | TGTGCCATCAGTGAGAATCGGCTAGCGGGGAGAGAGACCCAGTACTTC | CAISENRLAGRETQYF
TRBJ1-2 | TRBV3-1 | . | . | TGTGCCAGCAGCCAAGATGGTTGGGTACGCGGCTACACCTTC | CASSQDGWVRGYTF
TRBJ2-6 | TRBV5-6 | TRBD1 | . | TGTGCCAGCAGCTATCTGACAGGGACGATCTCTGGGGCCAACGTCCTGACTTTC | CASSYLTGTISGANVLTF
TRBJ2-3 | TRBV29-1 | . | few | TGCAGCGTTGAAGATCGAGGGGGGCGCTTCCCAGATACGCAGTATTTT | CSVEDRGGRFPDTQYF
TRBJ2-3 | TRBV20-1 | TRBD1 | . | TGCAGTGCCCCCCAGACAGGGAACAGAGATACGCAGTATTTT | CSAPQTGNRDTQYF
TRBJ2-3 | TRBV5-6 | . | . | TGTGCCAGCAGCTTGCCCTTCGGGAGATCAGATACGCAGTATTTT | CASSLPFGRSDTQYF
TRBJ1-2 | TRBV12-3/TRBV12-4 | TRBD1 | few | TGTGCCAGCAGTCTGGACAGGGTGACCTATGGCTACACCTTC | CASSLDRVTYGYTF
TRBJ2-1 | TRBV4-2 | TRBD2 | few | TGTGCCAGCAGCCGGACGATTAGCGGGAGCTCCTACAATGAGCAGTTCTTC | CASSRTISGSSYNEQFF
TRBJ2-7 | TRBV14 | TRBD2 | . | TGTGCCAGCAGCCAAGGTTTCGGGGGGGCCTACGAGCAGTACTTC | CASSQGFGGAYEQYF
TRBJ1-1 | TRBV6-2/TRBV6-3 | TRBD1 | . | TGTGCCAGCAGATCGGACAGGTTAATGAACACTGAAGCTTTCTTT | CASRSDRLMNTEAFF